This TCR beta chain stems from a study of cytomegalovirus exposure and HLA in healthy donors. The wider study: Researchers found that around 80% of 398 genotyped donors fell within the Caucasian-associated ancestry cluster. Study results and caveats: Specific recognition of CMV antigens was confirmed in vitro for a few chains (all CMV-associated). The authors considered a cluster of highly shared sequence variants likely to be a sequencing artifact.

The PCR contained 60 Vbeta and 13 Jbeta primers. Sequencing used immunoSEQ multiplex PCR; TCRdb keeps in-frame clones, though not all of them. The sample includes 150,000 to 200,000 clones, 79% of them seen just once. Turning to this clone: The antigen remains unidentified. Other nucleotide sequences from this sample produce the same CDR3.

Per the germline V gene, CDR1 is SQVTM and CDR2 is ANQGSEA. CDR3 size: 11 residues. V was pared by 3 bases and J by 5 bases, with 7 bases between. This clonotype was obtained from a man aged 40-55 years in good health and CMV-seronegative. J is TRBJ2-5 and V is TRBV29-1; possible D gene TRBD1, 6 bases. Sequencing input: PBMCs. CDR3 region: CSVERGETQYF. The CDR3 region has the DNA TGCAGCGTTGAGAGGGGGGAGACCCAGTACTTC.